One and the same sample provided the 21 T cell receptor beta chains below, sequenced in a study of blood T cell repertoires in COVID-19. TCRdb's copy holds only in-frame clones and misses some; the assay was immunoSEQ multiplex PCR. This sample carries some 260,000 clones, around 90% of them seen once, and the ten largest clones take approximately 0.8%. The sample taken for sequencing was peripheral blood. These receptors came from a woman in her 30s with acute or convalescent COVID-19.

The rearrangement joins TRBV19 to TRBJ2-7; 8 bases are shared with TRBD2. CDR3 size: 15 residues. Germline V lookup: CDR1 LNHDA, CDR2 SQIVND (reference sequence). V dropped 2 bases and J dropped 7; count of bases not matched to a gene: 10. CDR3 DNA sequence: TGTGCCAGTAGTATACCGACGAGCGGGAGTAGTGAGCAGTACTTC. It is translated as CASSIPTSGSSEQYF.

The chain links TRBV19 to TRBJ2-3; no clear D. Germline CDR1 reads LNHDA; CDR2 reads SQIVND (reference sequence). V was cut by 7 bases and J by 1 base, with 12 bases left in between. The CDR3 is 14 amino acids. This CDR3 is CASTTVQGTDTQYF. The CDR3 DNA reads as TGTGCCAGTACTACCGTCCAGGGCACAGATACGCAGTATTTT. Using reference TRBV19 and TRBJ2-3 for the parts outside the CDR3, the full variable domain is DGGITQSPKYLFRKEGQNVTLSCEQNLNHDAMYWYRQDPGQGLRLIYYSQIVNDFQKGDIAEGYSVSREKKESFPLTVTSAQKNPTAFYLCASTTVQGTDTQYFGPGTRLTVL.

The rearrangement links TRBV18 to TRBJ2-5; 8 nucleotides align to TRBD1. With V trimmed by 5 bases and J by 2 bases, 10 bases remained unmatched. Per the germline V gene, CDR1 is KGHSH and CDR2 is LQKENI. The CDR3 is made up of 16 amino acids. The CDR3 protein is CASSKGQGVGQETQYF. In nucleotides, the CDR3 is TGTGCCAGCTCAAAAGGACAGGGAGTGGGGCAAGAGACCCAGTACTTC.

CDR3 nucleotide sequence: TGTGCCAGCAGTCCCCAAGAAGGCTACGGGTTTGGGAATTCACCCCTCCACTTT. Residues: CASSPQEGYGFGNSPLHF. The chain employs TRBV25-1 and TRBJ1-6, with D unclear. The V gene's germline CDR1 is MGHDK and CDR2 SYGVNS. V was shortened by 5 bases and J by 7 bases, with 24 bases between the two germline ends. The CDR3 covers 18 residues.

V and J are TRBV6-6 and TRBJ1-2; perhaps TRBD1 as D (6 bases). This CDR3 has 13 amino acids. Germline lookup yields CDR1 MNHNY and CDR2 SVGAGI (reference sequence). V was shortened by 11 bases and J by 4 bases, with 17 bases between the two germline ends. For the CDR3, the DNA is TGTGCCTGCCTTCGTCAGGGGAGCTATGGCTACACCTTC. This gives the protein CACLRQGSYGYTF.

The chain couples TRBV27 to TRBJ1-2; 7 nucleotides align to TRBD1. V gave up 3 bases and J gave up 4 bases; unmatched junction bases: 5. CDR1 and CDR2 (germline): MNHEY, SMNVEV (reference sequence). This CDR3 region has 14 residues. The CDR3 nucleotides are TGTGCCAGCAGTTTGACAGGGTGGGCCTATGGCTACACCTTC. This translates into CASSLTGWAYGYTF.

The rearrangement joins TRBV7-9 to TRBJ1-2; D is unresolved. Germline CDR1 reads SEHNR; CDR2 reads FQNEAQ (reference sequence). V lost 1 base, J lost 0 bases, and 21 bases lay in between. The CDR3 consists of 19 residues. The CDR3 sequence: CASSLGWVSAEKSNYGYTF. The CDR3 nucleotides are TGTGCCAGCAGCTTAGGTTGGGTCTCAGCGGAAAAATCTAACTATGGCTACACCTTC.

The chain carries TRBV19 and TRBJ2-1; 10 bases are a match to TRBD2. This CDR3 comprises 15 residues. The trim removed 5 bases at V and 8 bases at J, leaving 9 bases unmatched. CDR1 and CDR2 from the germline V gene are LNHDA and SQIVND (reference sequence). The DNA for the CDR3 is TGTGCCAGTAGTGCCCTATTAGCGGGAGGCCATGAGCAGTTCTTC. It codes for CASSALLAGGHEQFF.

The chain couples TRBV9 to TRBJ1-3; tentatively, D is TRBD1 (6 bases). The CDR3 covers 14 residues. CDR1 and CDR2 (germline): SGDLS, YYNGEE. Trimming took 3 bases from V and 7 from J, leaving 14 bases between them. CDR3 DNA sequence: TGTGCCAGCAGCGCCGTTACAGGGCCGAACACCATATATTTT. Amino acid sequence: CASSAVTGPNTIYF.

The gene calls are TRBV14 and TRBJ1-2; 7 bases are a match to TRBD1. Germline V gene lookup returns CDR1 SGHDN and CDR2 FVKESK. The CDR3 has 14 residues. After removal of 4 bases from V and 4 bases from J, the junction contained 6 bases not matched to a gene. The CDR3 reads CASSPRRGTYGYTF. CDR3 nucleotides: TGTGCCAGCAGCCCACGCAGGGGGACCTATGGCTACACCTTC.

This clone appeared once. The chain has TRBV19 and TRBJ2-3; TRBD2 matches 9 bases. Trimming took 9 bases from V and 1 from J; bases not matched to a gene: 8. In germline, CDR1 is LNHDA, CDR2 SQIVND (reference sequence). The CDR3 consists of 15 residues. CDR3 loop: CASQKLAGRTDTQYF. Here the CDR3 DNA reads TGTGCCAGCCAAAAACTAGCGGGTCGCACAGATACGCAGTATTTT.

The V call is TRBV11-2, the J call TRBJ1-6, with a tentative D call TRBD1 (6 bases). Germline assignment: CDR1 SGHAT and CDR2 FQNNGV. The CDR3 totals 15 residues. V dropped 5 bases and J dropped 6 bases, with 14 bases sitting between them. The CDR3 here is CASSRPDRANSPLHF. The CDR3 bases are TGTGCCAGCAGCCGTCCGGACAGAGCTAATTCACCCCTCCACTTT.

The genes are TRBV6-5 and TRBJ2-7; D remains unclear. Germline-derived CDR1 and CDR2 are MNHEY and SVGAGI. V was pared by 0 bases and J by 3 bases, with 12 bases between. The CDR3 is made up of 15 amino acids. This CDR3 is CASSYSAGTSYEQYF. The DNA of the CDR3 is TGTGCCAGCAGTTACTCGGCAGGAACAAGCTACGAGCAGTACTTC.

The CDR3 DNA follows: TGTGCCAGCAGAAATCGACTAGCGGGTAGAGATACGCAGTATTTT. Translation gives CASRNRLAGRDTQYF. The chain has TRBV7-8 and TRBJ2-3; 10 nucleotides agree with TRBD2. Germline V gives CDR1 SGHVS, CDR2 FQNEAQ. V trimming: 6 bases; J trimming: 5 bases; junction bases outside the gene matches: 8. The CDR3 has 15 residues.

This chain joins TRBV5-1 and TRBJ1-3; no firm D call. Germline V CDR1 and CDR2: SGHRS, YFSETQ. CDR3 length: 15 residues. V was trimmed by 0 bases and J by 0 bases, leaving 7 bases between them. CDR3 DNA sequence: TGCGCCAGCAGCTTGGCAGCAGGCTCTGGAAACACCATATATTTT. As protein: CASSLAAGSGNTIYF.

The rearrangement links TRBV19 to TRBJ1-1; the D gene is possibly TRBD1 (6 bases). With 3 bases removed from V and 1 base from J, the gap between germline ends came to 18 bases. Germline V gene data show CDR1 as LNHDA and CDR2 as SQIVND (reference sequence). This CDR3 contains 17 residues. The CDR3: CASSIGGFTGTNTEAFF. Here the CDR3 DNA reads TGTGCCAGTAGTATCGGGGGGTTCACAGGGACGAACACTGAAGCTTTCTTT.

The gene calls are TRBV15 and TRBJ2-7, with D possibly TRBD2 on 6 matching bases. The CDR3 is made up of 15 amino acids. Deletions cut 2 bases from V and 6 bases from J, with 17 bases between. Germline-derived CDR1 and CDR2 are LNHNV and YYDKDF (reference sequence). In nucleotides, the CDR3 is TGTGCCACCAGCAGAAGGGGACGGGACTTGGGCGAGCAGTACTTC. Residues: CATSRRGRDLGEQYF.

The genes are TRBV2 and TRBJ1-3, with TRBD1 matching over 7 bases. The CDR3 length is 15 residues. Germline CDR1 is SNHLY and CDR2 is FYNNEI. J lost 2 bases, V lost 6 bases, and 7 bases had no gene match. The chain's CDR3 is CASRTGQIPGNTIYF. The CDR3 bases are TGTGCCAGCAGGACGGGACAGATACCTGGAAACACCATATATTTT.

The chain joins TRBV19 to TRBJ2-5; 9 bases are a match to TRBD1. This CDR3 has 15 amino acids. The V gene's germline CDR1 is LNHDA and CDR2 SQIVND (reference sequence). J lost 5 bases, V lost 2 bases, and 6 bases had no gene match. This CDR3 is CASSIMGQGGETQYF. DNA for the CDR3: TGTGCCAGTAGTATAATGGGACAGGGTGGGGAGACCCAGTACTTC. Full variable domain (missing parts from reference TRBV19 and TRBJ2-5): DGGITQSPKYLFRKEGQNVTLSCEQNLNHDAMYWYRQDPGQGLRLIYYSQIVNDFQKGDIAEGYSVSREKKESFPLTVTSAQKNPTAFYLCASSIMGQGGETQYFGPGTRLLVL.

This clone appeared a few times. CDR3 region: CASSPRGTGGGVYAFF. The CDR3 DNA reads TGTGCCAGCAGCCCCCGAGGGACAGGGGGTGGTGTCTACGCTTTCTTT. The chain has TRBV7-2 and TRBJ1-1; the match to TRBD1 covers 11 bases. CDR1 SGHTA and CDR2 FQGNSA come from the germline V gene. V lost 5 bases, J lost 11 bases, and 16 bases stayed unmatched. The CDR3 length is 16 residues. Using reference TRBV7-2 and TRBJ1-1 for the parts outside the CDR3, the full variable domain is GAGVSQSPSNKVTEKGKDVELRCDPISGHTALYWYRQSLGQGLEFLIYFQGNSAPDKSGLPSDRFSAERTGGSVSTLTIQRTQQEDSAVYLCASSPRGTGGGVYAFFGQGTRLTVV.

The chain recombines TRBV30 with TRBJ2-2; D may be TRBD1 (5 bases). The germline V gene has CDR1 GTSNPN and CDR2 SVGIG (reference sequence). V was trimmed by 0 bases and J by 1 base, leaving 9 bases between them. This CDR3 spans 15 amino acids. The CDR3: CAWSVGQLNTGELFF. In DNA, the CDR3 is TGTGCCTGGAGTGTAGGACAATTGAACACCGGGGAGCTGTTTTTT.